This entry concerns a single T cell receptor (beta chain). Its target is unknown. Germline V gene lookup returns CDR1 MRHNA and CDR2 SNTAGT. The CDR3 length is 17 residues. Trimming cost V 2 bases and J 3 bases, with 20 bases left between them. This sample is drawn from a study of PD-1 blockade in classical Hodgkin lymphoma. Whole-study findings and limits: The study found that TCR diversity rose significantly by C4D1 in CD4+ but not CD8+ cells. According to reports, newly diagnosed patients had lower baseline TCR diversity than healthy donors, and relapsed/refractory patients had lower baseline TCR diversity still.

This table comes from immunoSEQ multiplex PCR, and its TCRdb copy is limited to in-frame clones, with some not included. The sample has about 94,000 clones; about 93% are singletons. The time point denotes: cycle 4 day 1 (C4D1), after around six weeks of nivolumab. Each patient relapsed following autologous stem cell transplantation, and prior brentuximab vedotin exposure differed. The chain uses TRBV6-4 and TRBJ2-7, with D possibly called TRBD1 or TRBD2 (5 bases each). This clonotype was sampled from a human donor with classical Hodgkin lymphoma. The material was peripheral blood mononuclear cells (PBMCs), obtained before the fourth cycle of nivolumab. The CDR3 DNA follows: TGTGCCAGCAGTGACGCCACCGGGGCCGTCAGTGACTACGAGCAGTACTTC. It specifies CASSDATGAVSDYEQYF.